The next 4 T cell receptor beta chains were all read from a single sample in a study of cytomegalovirus exposure and HLA in healthy donors (dated by TCRdb to the late 2010s). Preparation of the library involved the immunoSEQ multiplex PCR assay. For the multiplex PCR, a mixture combining 60 forward primers for TCR Vbeta segments and 13 reverse primers for TCR Jbeta segments was used. TCRdb re-hosts the immuneACCESS table, in-frame sequences only. Its copies lack some clones; in the studies checked, an unresolved V gene accounts for under half of them, and the cause for the rest is not known. This specimen's table enumerates roughly 190,000 clones. The biggest ten clones account for around 6% of the sample. Sample: PBMCs. These receptors originate from a man between 25 and 39 years old in good health and CMV-seronegative.

The chain joins TRBV18 to TRBJ2-1; D might be TRBD1 (6 bases). Germline V gene data show CDR1 as KGHSH and CDR2 as LQKENI. This CDR3 spans 14 amino acids. Trimming took 6 bases from V and 7 from J, leaving 16 bases between them. The CDR3 protein is CASSLPQGWNEQFF. In nucleotides, the CDR3 is TGTGCCAGCTCGCTACCCCAGGGGTGGAATGAGCAGTTCTTC.

This rearrangement joins TRBV5-1 to TRBJ2-1; D remains ambiguous. CDR3 length equals 13 residues. The germline gives CDR1 SGHRS, CDR2 YFSETQ. V was clipped by 0 bases and J by 2 bases, with 3 bases between them. CDR3 sequence (DNA): TGCGCCAGCAGCTTGGGAGCCTACAATGAGCAGTTCTTC. This codes for CASSLGAYNEQFF.

The chain has TRBV19 and TRBJ2-5, with 8 nucleotides matching TRBD1. The DNA end is a closer match to TRBJ2-7, so the J assignment may be wrong. Germline V lookup: CDR1 LNHDA, CDR2 SQIVND (reference sequence). CDR3 length equals 15 residues. Written as DNA, the CDR3 is TGTGCCAGTAGTATCATGGGGACAGGTACCTACGAGCAGTACTTC. As protein: CASSIMGTGTYEQYF.

The rearrangement joins TRBV9 to TRBJ1-5; TRBD1 agrees at 8 bases. The trim removed 0 bases at V and 5 bases at J, leaving 1 base unmatched. Germline CDR1 is SGDLS and CDR2 is YYNGEE. This CDR3 has 14 residues. DNA of the CDR3: TGTGCCAGCAGCGTAGCAGGGGGCGATCAGCCCCAGCATTTT. Its translation is CASSVAGGDQPQHF.